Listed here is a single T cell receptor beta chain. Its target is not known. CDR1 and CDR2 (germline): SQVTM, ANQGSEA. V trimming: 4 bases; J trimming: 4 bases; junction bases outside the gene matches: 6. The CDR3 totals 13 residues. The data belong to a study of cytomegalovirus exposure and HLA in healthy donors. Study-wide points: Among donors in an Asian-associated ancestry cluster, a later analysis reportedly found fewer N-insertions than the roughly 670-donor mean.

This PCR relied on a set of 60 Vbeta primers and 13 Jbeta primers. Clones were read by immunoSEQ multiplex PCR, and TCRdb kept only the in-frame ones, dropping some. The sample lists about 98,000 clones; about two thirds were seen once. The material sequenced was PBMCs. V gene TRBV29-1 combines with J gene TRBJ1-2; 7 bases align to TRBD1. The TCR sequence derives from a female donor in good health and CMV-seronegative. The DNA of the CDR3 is TGCAGCGTTGCTCCGGGACAGAGCTATGGCTACACCTTC. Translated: CSVAPGQSYGYTF.